The 2 T cell receptor beta chains below come from one sample, sequenced in a study of T cell changes during pregnancy in multiple sclerosis. The method was immunoSEQ multiplex PCR; TCRdb's version includes in-frame clones alone and lacks a portion of them. The table includes tens of thousands of clones, about 90% detected once. The sample here was peripheral blood, taken after pregnancy. The receptors here all came from a female donor with multiple sclerosis, enrolled in a pregnancy study.

This sequence joins TRBV19 and TRBJ2-5, with D perhaps TRBD2 (6 bases). The CDR3 is 15 residues long. V gave up 5 bases and J gave up 5 bases, with 18 bases separating them. CDR1 is LNHDA and CDR2 is SQIVND in the germline V gene (reference sequence). The CDR3 spells CASSSSGHREETQYF. DNA for the CDR3: TGTGCCAGTAGTTCGTCCGGTCACCGGGAGGAGACCCAGTACTTC.

The rearrangement uses TRBV7-3 and TRBJ2-1, with TRBD2 identical over 10 bases. V was clipped by 5 bases and J by 4 bases; unmatched bases: 5. The CDR3 is 15 residues long. CDR1 is SGHTA and CDR2 is FQGTGA in the germline V gene. This CDR3 is CASSPSGRAYNEQFF. The CDR3 bases are TGTGCCAGCAGCCCTAGCGGGAGAGCTTACAATGAGCAGTTCTTC.